Listed below are T cell receptor beta chains from one sample, sequenced in a study of blood T cell repertoires in COVID-19. Profiling relied on immunoSEQ multiplex PCR, and the TCRdb table lists in-frame clones only, not all of them. The repertoire has some 120,000 clones, around 86% of them found once; the top ten carry approximately 5%. Sequenced sample: peripheral blood. The receptors come from a human donor in a cohort sampled during active COVID-19. CDR3s include the opening cysteine and the closing phenylalanine or tryptophan. The D gene is left open where the match is weak. Clone size is given for some rows only: seen once, a few or many times, or a class if the clone is expanded.

d_gene	v_gene	j_gene	abundance	CDR3aa	CDR3nt
TRBD1	TRBV28	TRBJ1-5	.	CASILQGAQGQPQHF	TGTGCCAGCATTTTACAGGGGGCGCAGGGTCAGCCCCAGCATTTT
TRBD2	TRBV27	TRBJ2-2	once	CASSPTSGSFTGELFF	TGTGCCAGCAGTCCGACTAGCGGGAGTTTCACCGGGGAGCTGTTTTTT
.	TRBV2	TRBJ1-4	.	CASIRARETNEKLFF	TGTGCCAGCATACGGGCGCGGGAAACTAATGAAAAACTGTTTTTT
.	TRBV3-1/TRBV3-2	TRBJ1-1	few	CASSQARVTAEAFF	TGTGCCAGCAGCCAAGCGCGCGTAACAGCTGAAGCTTTCTTT
TRBD2	TRBV7-6	TRBJ2-3	.	CASSSEAGVNTQYF	TGTGCCAGCAGCTCAGAAGCGGGGGTTAATACGCAGTATTTT
.	TRBV27	TRBJ1-1	.	CASSLRTGGTEAFF	TGTGCCAGCAGTTTAAGGACCGGGGGCACTGAAGCTTTCTTT
TRBD2	TRBV2	TRBJ2-1	.	CASRGLAGESGARSYNEQFF	TGTGCCAGCAGGGGACTAGCGGGAGAATCAGGGGCTAGATCCTACAATGAGCAGTTCTTC
TRBD1	TRBV30	TRBJ2-1	.	CAWGRRQGVNEQFF	TGTGCCTGGGGACGCCGACAGGGGGTCAATGAGCAGTTCTTC
TRBD1	TRBV7-9	TRBJ2-1	once	CASSARQGPGNEQFF	TGTGCCAGCAGCGCCAGACAGGGGCCGGGCAATGAGCAGTTCTTC
TRBD1	TRBV7-9	TRBJ1-1	few	CASSLEQGAGKAFF	TGTGCCAGCAGCTTAGAGCAGGGGGCCGGGAAAGCTTTCTTT
TRBD1	TRBV12-3/TRBV12-4	TRBJ2-5	.	CASRGQGKTQYF	TGTGCCAGCCGCGGACAGGGGAAGACCCAGTACTTC
.	TRBV21-1	TRBJ2-1	.	CASSKETGLYNEQFF	TGTGCCAGCAGCAAAGAAACCGGACTTTACAATGAGCAGTTCTTC
.	TRBV9	TRBJ1-6	.	CASSVVGGMNSPLHF	TGTGCCAGCAGCGTAGTCGGGGGTATGAATTCACCCCTCCACTTT
.	TRBV7-3	TRBJ2-2	.	CASSAQQGGTGELFF	TGTGCCAGCAGCGCCCAGCAGGGAGGAACCGGGGAGCTGTTTTTT
TRBD1	TRBV19	TRBJ1-4	.	CAIQDRNNEKLFF	TGTGCCATACAGGACAGGAATAATGAAAAACTGTTTTTT
TRBD1	TRBV30	TRBJ1-2	.	CAWRWGQGKLPYGYTF	TGTGCCTGGAGGTGGGGACAGGGAAAGTTGCCCTATGGCTACACCTTC
.	TRBV5-6	TRBJ2-5	.	CASSLAEGNQETQYF	TGTGCCAGCAGCTTGGCTGAGGGAAACCAAGAGACCCAGTACTTC
TRBD2	TRBV27	TRBJ2-3	.	CASSRVLAGFGGETDTQYF	TGTGCCAGCAGTCGGGTTCTAGCGGGATTCGGAGGAGAAACAGATACGCAGTATTTT
TRBD2	TRBV28	TRBJ2-3	once	CASSFSRTSGRAADTQYF	TGTGCCAGCAGTTTCTCCCGGACTAGCGGGAGGGCCGCAGATACGCAGTATTTT
TRBD1	TRBV24-1	TRBJ2-2	.	CATSEGGAGAGELFF	TGTGCCACCAGTGAAGGGGGCGCGGGTGCCGGGGAGCTGTTTTTT
TRBD1	TRBV4-1	TRBJ1-5	.	CASSPDRGLGQPQHF	TGCGCCAGCAGCCCTGACAGGGGGTTGGGTCAGCCCCAGCATTTT
.	TRBV6-2/TRBV6-3	TRBJ1-2	.	CASSSGGAEGNYGYTF	TGTGCCAGCAGTTCGGGGGGCGCGGAGGGGAACTATGGCTACACCTTC
.	TRBV7-3	TRBJ1-1	.	CASSLSGENTEAFF	TGTGCCAGCAGCCTCTCAGGGGAGAACACTGAAGCTTTCTTT
.	TRBV7-2	TRBJ2-1	.	CASSFNRDNEQFF	TGTGCCAGCAGCTTCAACAGGGACAATGAGCAGTTCTTC
TRBD2	TRBV9	TRBJ2-1	.	CASSPRGGRANNEQFF	TGTGCCAGCAGCCCGCGTGGCGGGAGGGCCAACAATGAGCAGTTCTTC
TRBD1	TRBV5-6	TRBJ1-1	once	CASSLRQGGEAFF	TGTGCCAGCAGCTTGAGACAGGGAGGTGAAGCTTTCTTT
TRBD1	TRBV7-9	TRBJ2-6	.	CASRVRDSSSGANVLTF	TGTGCCAGCAGGGTCCGGGACAGCAGCTCTGGGGCCAACGTCCTGACTTTC
TRBD1	TRBV7-2	TRBJ2-1	.	CASSSSPRTGEQFF	TGTGCCAGCAGCTCCTCCCCAAGGACAGGAGAGCAGTTCTTC
TRBD2	TRBV7-2	TRBJ2-1	.	CASSLSGLAAYNEQFF	TGTGCCAGCAGCTTGAGTGGACTAGCGGCATACAATGAGCAGTTCTTC
TRBD1	TRBV4-1	TRBJ2-7	few	CASSQPGQGLYEQYF	TGCGCCAGCAGCCAGCCGGGACAGGGACTATACGAGCAGTACTTC
.	TRBV28	TRBJ1-6	.	CATSIYSYNSPLHF	TGTGCCACCTCAATCTACTCCTATAATTCACCCCTCCACTTT
TRBD2	TRBV18	TRBJ2-3	.	CASSPPGAKRENTDTQYF	TGTGCCAGCTCACCACCCGGCGCGAAGCGGGAGAACACAGATACGCAGTATTTT
.	TRBV7-2	TRBJ2-7	.	CASSTRLDTLGYEQYF	TGTGCCAGCAGCACGCGACTTGATACCCTGGGCTACGAGCAGTACTTC
.	TRBV20-1	TRBJ2-5	.	CSADSGETQYF	TGCAGTGCTGACAGTGGAGAGACCCAGTACTTC
.	TRBV14	TRBJ2-5	.	CASSEEGRGFGKEETQYF	TGTGCCAGCAGCGAAGAGGGCAGGGGATTTGGTAAGGAAGAGACCCAGTACTTC
TRBD1	TRBV7-9	TRBJ2-7	.	CASRSTGDEQYF	TGTGCCAGCAGATCTACAGGGGACGAGCAGTACTTC
.	TRBV5-5	TRBJ1-4	.	CASSKTATNEKLFF	TGTGCCAGCAGCAAGACAGCAACTAATGAAAAACTGTTTTTT
.	TRBV19	TRBJ1-2	.	CASSLRQAPYGYTF	TGTGCCAGTAGTTTACGACAGGCACCTTATGGCTACACCTTC
.	TRBV20-1	TRBJ2-1	once	CSPRDFNEQFF	TGCAGTCCCCGGGACTTCAATGAGCAGTTCTTC
.	TRBV19	TRBJ2-3	.	CASSYLAASTDTQYF	TGTGCCAGTAGTTATCTAGCTGCTAGCACAGATACGCAGTATTTT
.	TRBV18	TRBJ2-3	.	CASSLTSSTDTQYF	TGTGCCAGCTCACTTACATCTTCCACAGATACGCAGTATTTT
TRBD1	TRBV27	TRBJ1-2	.	CASSLSGTGGNYGYTF	TGTGCCAGCAGTCTCTCCGGGACAGGGGGGAACTATGGCTACACCTTC
.	TRBV10-1	TRBJ2-4	.	CASSESLAKNIQYF	TGCGCCAGCAGTGAGTCTCTAGCCAAAAACATTCAGTACTTC
.	TRBV28	TRBJ1-2	.	CASSLKEKNYGYTF	TGTGCCAGCAGTTTAAAGGAGAAAAACTATGGCTACACCTTC
.	TRBV19	TRBJ1-4	.	CASSIGQYNEKLFF	TGTGCCAGTAGTATAGGGCAGTATAATGAAAAACTGTTTTTT
TRBD2	TRBV4-3	TRBJ2-1	few	CASSRQKGRGGHNEQFF	TGCGCCAGCAGCCGCCAAAAGGGGCGGGGGGGACACAATGAGCAGTTCTTC
TRBD1	TRBV29-1	TRBJ1-4	once	CRLQGRDEKLFF	TGCCGACTACAGGGGCGGGATGAAAAACTGTTTTTT
TRBD2	TRBV18	TRBJ2-7	once	CASSQLADSYEQYF	TGTGCCAGCTCACAACTAGCGGACTCCTACGAGCAGTACTTC
.	TRBV5-1	TRBJ2-1	few	CASSFGHPYNEQFF	TGCGCCAGCAGCTTTGGACACCCCTACAATGAGCAGTTCTTC
.	TRBV19	TRBJ1-6	.	CASSPGNSPLHF	TGTGCCAGTAGTCCAGGGAATTCACCCCTCCACTTT
TRBD1	TRBV25-1	TRBJ2-3	.	CASSEGYLGGLTDTQYF	TGTGCCAGCAGTGAAGGTTATTTAGGGGGCCTCACAGATACGCAGTATTTT
TRBD2	TRBV6-5	TRBJ2-7	.	CASTLAGAAYEQYF	TGTGCCAGCACCCTAGCGGGCGCAGCCTACGAGCAGTACTTC
.	TRBV7-2	TRBJ2-7	once	CASSSQGYYEQYF	TGTGCCAGCAGCTCACAGGGATACTACGAGCAGTACTTC
.	TRBV6-5	TRBJ2-1	.	CASTRGGEYNEQFF	TGTGCCAGCACCCGAGGAGGGGAGTACAATGAGCAGTTCTTC
TRBD2	TRBV28	TRBJ2-7	.	CASSLARREGYEQYF	TGTGCCAGCAGTTTGGCCCGGCGGGAGGGCTACGAGCAGTACTTC
.	TRBV27	TRBJ1-6	.	CASSLGNTGNSPLHF	TGTGCCAGCAGTCTGGGTAACACGGGAAATTCACCCCTCCACTTT
TRBD2	TRBV10-3	TRBJ2-5	.	CAISERGGLGEETQYF	TGTGCCATCAGTGAGAGGGGAGGGCTCGGTGAAGAGACCCAGTACTTC
TRBD2	TRBV9	TRBJ2-5	.	CASSPGGYQETQYF	TGTGCCAGCAGCCCGGGGGGGTACCAAGAGACCCAGTACTTC
TRBD2	TRBV6-5	TRBJ2-2	.	CATKSSGRTTGELFF	TGTGCCACCAAATCTAGCGGGAGAACCACCGGGGAGCTGTTTTTT